Listed here are 3 T cell receptor beta chains from one sample, sequenced in a study of blood T cell repertoires in COVID-19. Produced via immunoSEQ multiplex PCR; TCRdb's table is partial and in-frame only. Of around 100,000 clones listed, roughly four fifths were seen once; the top ten hold 4% to 5.5%. The material sequenced was peripheral blood. Source of these receptors: a man aged 55 to 70 with acute or convalescent COVID-19.

This sequence joins TRBV5-6 and TRBJ1-5, with 10 nucleotides matching TRBD1. This CDR3 region has 15 residues. With V trimmed by 5 bases and J by 6 bases, 8 bases remained unmatched. Germline V gene lookup returns CDR1 SGHDT and CDR2 YYEEEE. The CDR3 nucleotides are TGTGCCAGCAGACCCGGGACAGGGGAAACTCAGCCCCAGCATTTT. Its translation: CASRPGTGETQPQHF.

This chain joins TRBV5-1 and TRBJ1-1; 9 nucleotides line up with TRBD1. Germline-derived CDR1 and CDR2 are SGHRS and YFSETQ. This CDR3 spans 13 amino acids. Trimming removed 3 bases from V and 6 bases from J; junction bases left unmatched: 3. CDR3 DNA sequence: TGCGCCAGCAGCTGGGGACAGGGCCCTGAAGCTTTCTTT. Translation: CASSWGQGPEAFF. The full variable domain, rest sourced from reference TRBV5-1 and TRBJ1-1, is KAGVTQTPRYLIKTRGQQVTLSCSPISGHRSVSWYQQTPGQGLQFLFEYFSETQRNKGNFPGRFSGRQFSNSRSEMNVSTLELGDSALYLCASSWGQGPEAFFGQGTRLTVV.

The CDR3 region has the DNA TGTGCCAGCAGCCCCCTTGATAAGCAGGGCGAGCAGTACTTC. Protein: CASSPLDKQGEQYF. The V and J genes are TRBV11-2 and TRBJ2-7; tentative D call: TRBD1 (5 bases). The V end lost 5 bases, the J end lost 6 bases, and 17 bases lay between the germline ends. The CDR3 consists of 14 residues. Germline V gene lookup returns CDR1 SGHAT and CDR2 FQNNGV. The variable domain in full, with the rest retrieved from reference TRBV11-2 and TRBJ2-7, is EAGVAQSPRYKIIEKRQSVAFWCNPISGHATLYWYQQILGQGPKLLIQFQNNGVVDDSQLPKDRFSAERLKGVDSTLKIQPAKLEDSAVYLCASSPLDKQGEQYFGPGTRLTVT.